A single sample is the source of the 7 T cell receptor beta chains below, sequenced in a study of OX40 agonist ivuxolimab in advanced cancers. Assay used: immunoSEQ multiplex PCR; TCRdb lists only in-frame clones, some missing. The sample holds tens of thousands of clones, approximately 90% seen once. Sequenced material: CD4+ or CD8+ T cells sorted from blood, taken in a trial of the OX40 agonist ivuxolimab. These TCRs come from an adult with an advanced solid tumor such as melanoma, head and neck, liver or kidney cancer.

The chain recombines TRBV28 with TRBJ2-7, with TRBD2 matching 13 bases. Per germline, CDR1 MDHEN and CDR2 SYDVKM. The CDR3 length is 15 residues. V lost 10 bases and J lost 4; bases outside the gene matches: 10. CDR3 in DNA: TGTGCCACCCGAATGACTAGCGGGAGGACTTACGAGCAGTACTTC. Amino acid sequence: CATRMTSGRTYEQYF.

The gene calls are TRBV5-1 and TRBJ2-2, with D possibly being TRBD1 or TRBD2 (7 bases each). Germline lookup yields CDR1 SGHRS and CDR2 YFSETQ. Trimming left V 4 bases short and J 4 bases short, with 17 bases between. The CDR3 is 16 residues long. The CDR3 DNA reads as TGCGCCAGCAGCCCTGGGGGAGGGGGCATCACCGGGGAGCTGTTTTTT. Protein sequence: CASSPGGGGITGELFF.

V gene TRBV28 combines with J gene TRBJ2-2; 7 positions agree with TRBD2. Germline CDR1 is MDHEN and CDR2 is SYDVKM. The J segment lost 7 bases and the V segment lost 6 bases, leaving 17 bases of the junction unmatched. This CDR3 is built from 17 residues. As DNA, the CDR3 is TGTGCCAGCAGCCTCTCGGGCGGGAGTCGAACGGTCGGGGAGCTGTTTTTT. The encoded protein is CASSLSGGSRTVGELFF. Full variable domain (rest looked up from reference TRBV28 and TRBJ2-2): DVKVTQSSRYLVKRTGEKVFLECVQDMDHENMFWYRQDPGLGLRLIYFSYDVKMKEKGDIPEGYSVSREKKERFSLILESASTNQTSMYLCASSLSGGSRTVGELFFGEGSRLTVL.

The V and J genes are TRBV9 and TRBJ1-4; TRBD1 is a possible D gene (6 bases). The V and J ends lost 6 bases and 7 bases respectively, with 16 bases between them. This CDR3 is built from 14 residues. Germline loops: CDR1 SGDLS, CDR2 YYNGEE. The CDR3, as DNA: TGTGCCAGCACCGACGGGGGGCCCGGTGAAAAACTGTTTTTT. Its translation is CASTDGGPGEKLFF.

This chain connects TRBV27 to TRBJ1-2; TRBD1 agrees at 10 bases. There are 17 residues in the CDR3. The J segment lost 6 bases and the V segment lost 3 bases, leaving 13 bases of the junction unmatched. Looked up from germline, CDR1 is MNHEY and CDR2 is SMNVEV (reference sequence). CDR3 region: CASSLAGTGEDQNGYTF. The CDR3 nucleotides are TGTGCCAGCAGTTTGGCCGGGACAGGGGAGGATCAGAATGGCTACACCTTC.

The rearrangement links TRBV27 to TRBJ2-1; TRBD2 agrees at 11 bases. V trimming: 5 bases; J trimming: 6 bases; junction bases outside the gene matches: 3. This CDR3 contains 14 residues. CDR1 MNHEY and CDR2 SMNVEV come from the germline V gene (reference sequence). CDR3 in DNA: TGTGCCAGCAGTCTTAGCGGGAGGGGCAATGAGCAGTTCTTC. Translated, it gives CASSLSGRGNEQFF.

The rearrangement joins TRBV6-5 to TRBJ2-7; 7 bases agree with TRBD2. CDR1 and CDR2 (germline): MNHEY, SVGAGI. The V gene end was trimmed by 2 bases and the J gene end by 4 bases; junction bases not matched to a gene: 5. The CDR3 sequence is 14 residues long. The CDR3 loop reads CASSYAGVGYEQYF. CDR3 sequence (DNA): TGTGCCAGCAGTTACGCGGGAGTAGGGTACGAGCAGTACTTC.